This T cell receptor (beta chain) was identified in a study of blood T cell repertoires in COVID-19 (TCRdb year 2020). Notes on the research overall: Collaborator samples came from the United States, Italy and Spain and covered acute and convalescent phases of COVID-19. Where available, HLA class I and class II types were taken from metadata supplied by the sample provider and were not determined by assay-based typing. A freely available public database, intended as a resource for researchers studying the immune response to SARS-CoV-2, is where the repertoires were released. Subjects who had been exposed to COVID-19, were actively infected with it, or had recovered from it provided the deeply sampled blood TCRbeta repertoires that made up the dataset. Nearly every sample came with metadata listing a de-identified subject ID, COVID-19 status, age in years and sex. The prospective study material was composed of cDNA or gDNA derived from T cells, B-cell-depleted T cells, or PBMCs. Samples came from the ongoing ImmuneRACE study (first 160 participants) plus 1,254 subjects from 6 global collaborators. Study-level results and caveats: Clinical and demographic metadata were provided uncurated, with the amount varying by source and participant.

Participants in the prospective study were enrolled through a virtual design, were aged roughly 18 to 100 years, and lived in approximately 25 United States geographic areas. To assign participants to cohorts, the prospective study relied on clinical history that participants themselves reported in a screening survey and a study questionnaire. For ImmuneRACE Cohort 3, a participant was defined as recovered based on two consecutive negative NP/OP PCR tests, clearance by a healthcare professional, or resolution of symptoms. Each participant in the prospective study had whole blood, serum and a nasopharyngeal or oropharyngeal swab collected by mobile phlebotomists. Prospective study participants could optionally give additional blood draws and questionnaires over an approximately two-month period. Blood samples from the prospective study were shipped frozen or at room temperature prior to DNA extraction.

There are a few counts of this clone. Its target antigen remains unknown. No much larger clonotype is one base removed from it; base qualities were not supplied. Trimming removed 2 bases from V and 4 bases from J, leaving 11 bases between the germline ends. Reading from cysteine to phenylalanine, the CDR3 counts 14 amino acids. Of the read, only the CDR3 DNA is kept; its 42 bases are in frame from base 1. The germline V gene encodes CDR1 MNHEY and CDR2 SVGAGI. The immunoSEQ Assay, a bias-controlled multiplex PCR, was used to amplify TCRbeta CDR3 regions from genomic DNA. In the paper's pipeline: Within the assay, amplification of reference gene primers was used to estimate how many nucleated cells each sample contained. Sequence reads were collapsed and filtered to measure the absolute abundance of every unique TCRbeta CDR3 rearrangement. Productive Simpson clonality was computed per sample as the square root of Simpson's diversity index over productive rearrangements. Imported from immuneACCESS, the table was reduced by TCRdb to in-frame sequences with V and J called. These copies leave out some clones; in studies compared against another copy, an unresolved V gene accounts for under half, and the cause of the remainder is not known. The D gene and trimming were derived from the DNA, and the V and J assignments and clone size from that table. The sample table contains around 400,000 clones; only one count was recorded for roughly 90% of them. The ten largest clones add up to 1.5% to 2% of the sample.

This receptor chain uses TRBV6-5 and TRBJ1-2; the D gene identity is not certain. The sequenced sample was PBMCs or T cells enriched from blood (not recorded which). The TCR originated in a woman in her thirties who had recovered from COVID-19. The CDR3 reads as follows: CASSYLAGFYGYTF. DNA sequence: TGTGCCAGCAGTTACCTGGCCGGGTTCTATGGCTACACCTTC.